The 23 T cell receptor beta chains below all came from one sample that was sequenced in a study of T cells in Graves' hyperthyroidism and ophthalmopathy. Amplified TCR beta CDR3 regions derived from RNA transcripts. RT-PCR in the first round (using the HTBI primer set) targeted the TCR CDR3. TCRdb ran MiXCR on the multiplex PCR reads and lists one entry per CDR3 protein. The data contain about 740,000 distinct CDR3 sequences, 14% of them singletons. Sequencing was done on a sample of blood. The receptor set was obtained from a woman under 30 with Graves' hyperthyroidism.

This clonotype has a handful of counts. The chain joins TRBV5-1 to TRBJ2-7; TRBD2 matches 8 bases. J lost 5 bases, V lost 5 bases, and 6 bases had no gene match. CDR3 length: 13 residues. CDR1 is SGHRS and CDR2 is YFSETQ in the germline V gene. The CDR3 nucleotides are TGCGCCAGCAGGCGCGGGAGGTCCCACGAGCAGTACTTC. Amino acid sequence: CASRRGRSHEQYF.

In its sample, this clonotype was seen many times. This chain connects TRBV6-1 to TRBJ2-1, with a possible D match to TRBD2 (5 bases). In germline, CDR1 is MNHNS, CDR2 SASEGT. The CDR3 length is 16 residues. The germline V and J ends were trimmed by 6 bases and 4 bases, with 19 bases remaining between them. The DNA of the CDR3 is TGTGCCAGCAGAGGCGGGCCCACCCTTTATTACAATGAGCAGTTCTTC. It translates to CASRGGPTLYYNEQFF.

This clonotype was observed at least ten times. The chain couples TRBV20-1 to TRBJ2-7; D gene uncertain. V was clipped by 1 base and J by 0 bases, with 7 bases between them. This CDR3 has 13 amino acids. In germline, CDR1 is DFQATT, CDR2 SNEGSKA (reference sequence). Here the CDR3 DNA reads TGCAGTGCTAGAGGTCGGTTCTCCTACGAGCAGTACTTC. This codes for CSARGRFSYEQYF.

This clonotype was found many times. V and J are TRBV29-1 and TRBJ2-7, with D perhaps matching TRBD1 (5 bases). In germline, CDR1 is SQVTM, CDR2 ANQGSEA. The CDR3 runs 13 residues. V gave up 5 bases and J gave up 1 base, with 12 bases separating them. CDR3 DNA: TGCAGCGTTCCAGGGCGTACGTCCTACGAGCAGTACTTC. Residues: CSVPGRTSYEQYF.

In its sample, this clonotype was seen a few times. V and J are TRBV12-3 or TRBV12-4 and TRBJ1-1, with 7 positions matching TRBD1. The CDR3 runs 15 residues. J was trimmed by 0 bases and V by 7 bases; bases with no gene match: 8. This chain's CDR3 is CASTRDRKLNTEAFF. In DNA form, the CDR3 reads TGTGCCAGCACCCGGGACAGAAAATTGAACACTGAAGCTTTCTTT.

CDR3 in amino acids: CATSTRGKTYEQYF. CDR3 bases: TGTGCCACCAGCACCCGGGGCAAGACCTACGAGCAGTACTTC. The chain recombines TRBV15 with TRBJ2-7; D is tentatively TRBD1 or TRBD2 (5 bases each). With 4 bases removed from V and 2 bases from J, the gap between germline ends came to 12 bases. The CDR3 is 14 amino acids. Germline assignment: CDR1 LNHNV and CDR2 YYDKDF (reference sequence).

This clonotype was counted ten times or more. The chain links TRBV15 to TRBJ2-4; TRBD1 agrees at 8 bases. The J segment lost 0 bases and the V segment lost 3 bases, leaving 4 bases of the junction unmatched. The CDR3 has 16 amino acids. Germline V lookup: CDR1 LNHNV, CDR2 YYDKDF (reference sequence). CDR3 nucleotide sequence: TGTGCCACCAGCAGCGGACAGGGTGAAGCCAAAAACATTCAGTACTTC. Protein product: CATSSGQGEAKNIQYF.

This chain connects TRBV28 to TRBJ2-2; TRBD2 agrees at 10 bases. From germline, CDR1 is MDHEN and CDR2 SYDVKM. The CDR3 runs to 18 residues. Germline trimming cut 1 base from V and 4 bases from J; bases unmatched to any gene: 9. The chain's CDR3 is CASSLSEREGRGTGELFF. The CDR3 DNA follows: TGTGCCAGCAGTTTATCGGAGCGGGAGGGCCGGGGCACCGGGGAGCTGTTTTTT. The full variable domain, its missing parts supplied by reference TRBV28 and TRBJ2-2, is DVKVTQSSRYLVKRTGEKVFLECVQDMDHENMFWYRQDPGLGLRLIYFSYDVKMKEKGDIPEGYSVSREKKERFSLILESASTNQTSMYLCASSLSEREGRGTGELFFGEGSRLTVL.

This clonotype was observed a handful of times. This chain uses TRBV6-1 with TRBJ2-1; no reliable D call. The V end was cut by 1 base, the J end by 9 bases, with 4 bases between. The CDR3 has 11 residues. Germline CDR1 is MNHNS and CDR2 is SASEGT. The CDR3: CASSEVGEQFF. CDR3 DNA: TGTGCCAGCAGTGAAGTCGGTGAGCAGTTCTTC.

This clonotype was counted between two and nine times. This chain links TRBV11-2 with TRBJ2-3; D is undetermined. Germline CDR1 reads SGHAT; CDR2 reads FQNNGV. V was pared by 5 bases and J by 3 bases, with 18 bases between. The CDR3 sequence is 16 residues long. CDR3 in amino acids: CASSRSRSGSTDTQYF. DNA of the CDR3: TGTGCCAGCAGCCGCTCTCGATCGGGTAGTACAGATACGCAGTATTTT.

The genes are TRBV20-1 and TRBJ2-1; D unclear. The length of the CDR3 is 15 residues. V dropped 6 bases and J dropped 4 bases, with 19 bases sitting between them. Germline CDR1 and CDR2: DFQATT and SNEGSKA (reference sequence). The CDR3 DNA follows: TGCAGTGCCCACCCCCTTAGGGCGAGATACAATGAGCAGTTCTTC. It yields the protein CSAHPLRARYNEQFF.

V gene TRBV28 combines with J gene TRBJ2-2; D is unclear. Germline V gene sequence: CDR1 MDHEN, CDR2 SYDVKM. V lost 5 bases and J lost 9, with 19 bases in between. The CDR3 runs 15 residues. CDR3: CASSPPSGPRRELFF. For the CDR3, the DNA is TGTGCCAGCAGTCCTCCGTCCGGTCCGAGGAGGGAGCTGTTTTTT.

The rearrangement joins TRBV19 to TRBJ1-1; possibly TRBD1 for D (5 bases). The length of the CDR3 is 13 residues. CDR1 LNHDA and CDR2 SQIVND come from the germline V gene (reference sequence). Trimming pared 8 bases from V and 0 bases from J, leaving 10 bases between. CDR3 nucleotide sequence: TGTGCCAGTCGACAGTACTTGAACACTGAAGCTTTCTTT. Encoded protein: CASRQYLNTEAFF. Drawing the rest from reference TRBV19 and TRBJ1-1, the complete variable domain is DGGITQSPKYLFRKEGQNVTLSCEQNLNHDAMYWYRQDPGQGLRLIYYSQIVNDFQKGDIAEGYSVSREKKESFPLTVTSAQKNPTAFYLCASRQYLNTEAFFGQGTRLTVV.

This clonotype was counted between two and nine times. This rearrangement joins TRBV20-1 to TRBJ2-1; D is unresolved. V lost 3 bases and J lost 0, with 12 bases in between. The germline gives CDR1 DFQATT, CDR2 SNEGSKA (reference sequence). The CDR3 runs 15 residues. This CDR3 is CSARAPVPSYNEQFF. CDR3 nucleotides: TGCAGTGCTAGGGCCCCAGTGCCCTCCTACAATGAGCAGTTCTTC.

This clonotype was counted a few times. The chain links TRBV12-3 or TRBV12-4 to TRBJ2-6, with TRBD1 matching over 12 bases. This CDR3 has 15 amino acids. V lost 10 bases and J lost 4; bases outside the gene matches: 5. The CDR3 region is CATGTGGSGANVLTF. The CDR3 region has the DNA TGTGCCACCGGGACAGGGGGCTCGGGGGCCAACGTCCTGACTTTC.

This chain joins TRBV2 and TRBJ2-1; 8 nucleotides align to TRBD2. Trimming removed 7 bases from V and 7 bases from J; junction bases left unmatched: 9. CDR1 and CDR2 from the germline V gene are SNHLY and FYNNEI. The CDR3 runs to 14 residues. The CDR3 DNA reads TGTGCCAGCACTCTCCTTTTAGCGGGGAATGAGCAGTTCTTC. Its protein product is CASTLLLAGNEQFF.

This clonotype was counted ten times or more. The V and J genes are TRBV28 and TRBJ1-2; D not certain. V was cut by 3 bases and J by 8 bases, with 10 bases left in between. CDR1 is MDHEN, CDR2 SYDVKM, per germline. The CDR3 spans 12 residues. The CDR3 nucleotides read TGTGCCAGCAGTTTGGACGTTTGGGGCTACACCTTC. It yields the protein CASSLDVWGYTF.

In its sample, this clonotype was seen a few times. In nucleotides, the CDR3 is TGTGCCAGCAGAGGGATGACAGCAACTAATGAAAAACTGTTTTTT. Its translation: CASRGMTATNEKLFF. The chain has TRBV2 and TRBJ1-4, with D maybe TRBD1 (5 bases). Germline values: CDR1 SNHLY, CDR2 FYNNEI. This CDR3 contains 15 residues. Trimming left V 6 bases short and J 0 bases short, with 11 bases between.

This clonotype was seen a few times. V is TRBV4-1 and J is TRBJ2-1; TRBD2 agrees at 8 bases. J was trimmed by 12 bases and V by 0 bases; bases with no gene match: 10. The CDR3 sequence is 15 residues long. Germline loops: CDR1 MGHRA, CDR2 YSYEKL. The CDR3 sequence: CASSQDTGGPVGQFF. The CDR3 bases are TGCGCCAGCAGCCAAGATACGGGAGGGCCAGTCGGGCAGTTCTTC.

This clonotype was counted only a few times. This sequence joins TRBV7-3 and TRBJ1-4, with D possibly TRBD1 on 5 matching bases. Trimming took off 4 bases at V and 7 bases at J, with 28 bases between the two ends. The CDR3 contains 19 residues. From germline, CDR1 is SGHTA and CDR2 FQGTGA. The CDR3 here is CASSSPRVPRIKGSEKLFF. In nucleotides, the CDR3 is TGTGCCAGCAGCTCCCCCAGGGTTCCAAGGATCAAGGGCTCTGAAAAACTGTTTTTT.

J is TRBJ2-7 and V is TRBV7-9, with D tentatively TRBD1 or TRBD2 (5 bases each). CDR1 is SEHNR and CDR2 is FQNEAQ in the germline V gene (reference sequence). Deletions cut 5 bases from V and 6 bases from J, with 14 bases between. The CDR3 covers 13 residues. The CDR3 loop is CASSPTGPGEQYF. CDR3 coding DNA: TGTGCCAGCAGCCCGACGGGGCCCGGCGAGCAGTACTTC.

The chain joins TRBV6-1 to TRBJ1-1, with 7 positions matching TRBD1. Germline CDR1 reads MNHNS; CDR2 reads SASEGT. CDR3 length: 15 residues. V lost 6 bases to trimming and J lost 4 bases; unmatched junction nucleotides: 11. Here the CDR3 reads CASSPQRQGPTEAFF. In nucleotides, the CDR3 is TGTGCCAGCAGCCCCCAACGACAGGGTCCCACTGAAGCTTTCTTT.

The genes are TRBV19 and TRBJ1-2; no firm D call. Per germline, CDR1 LNHDA and CDR2 SQIVND (reference sequence). The CDR3 runs 13 residues. Trimming left V 4 bases short and J 4 bases short, with 10 bases between. This chain's CDR3 is CASSRSELYGYTF. As DNA, the CDR3 is TGTGCCAGTAGTAGAAGTGAACTCTATGGCTACACCTTC.